The 27 T cell receptor beta chains given below trace back to one sample, sequenced in a study of metastatic and nonmetastatic thyroid tumors. Thyroid surgery was preceded by no treatment in any patient. MiXCR re-clonotyped the PCR reads for TCRdb. The data hold over 45,000 clones, with less than 25% observed a single time. Sequenced material: blood. The source is a male donor with papillary thyroid cancer or a benign thyroid nodule (not recorded which). Some clones in this sample may be carry-over from other donors' samples.

This clone was found a few times. This sequence joins TRBV7-2 and TRBJ2-7, with 13 bases that match TRBD2. This CDR3 is built from 15 residues. Losses at the gene ends were 6 bases for V and 3 bases for J; bases not matched to a gene: 5. Germline CDR1 SGHTA, CDR2 FQGNSA. The CDR3 DNA sequence: TGTGCCAGCAGGGGGGGACTAGCGGGGAGCTACGAGCAGTACTTC. This sequence encodes CASRGGLAGSYEQYF.

Many counts were recorded for this clone. The rearrangement uses TRBV5-6 and TRBJ1-1; 8 nucleotides agree with TRBD1. The CDR3 contains 14 residues. Germline V CDR1 and CDR2: SGHDT, YYEEEE. V shed 4 bases, J shed 5 bases, and the junction held 7 bases outside the gene matches. The chain's CDR3 is CASSRGQGRTEAFF. The CDR3 coding sequence is TGTGCCAGCAGCCGCGGACAGGGCCGAACTGAAGCTTTCTTT. The full variable domain, completed using reference TRBV5-6 and TRBJ1-1, is DAGVTQSPTHLIKTRGQQVTLRCSPKSGHDTVSWYQQALGQGPQFIFQYYEEEERQRGNFPDRFSGHQFPNYSSELNVNALLLGDSALYLCASSRGQGRTEAFFGQGTRLTVV.

With respect to this clone: A single base separates this from a much larger clone, so it may be a read error. The chain links TRBV7-9 to TRBJ1-4; D possibly corresponds to TRBD1 (5 bases). Germline V CDR1 and CDR2: SEHNR, FQNEAQ (reference sequence). This CDR3 has 12 amino acids. DNA of the CDR3: TGTGCCAGCATCTTAGGGACGCAAAAACTGTTTTTT. It codes for CASILGTQKLFF.

The V and J genes are TRBV6-1 and TRBJ1-4; tentative D call: TRBD1 (6 bases). Trimming left V 4 bases short and J 4 bases short, with 10 bases between. Looked up from germline, CDR1 is MNHNS and CDR2 is SASEGT. The CDR3 consists of 14 residues. The CDR3 spells CASSVARGNEKLFF. As DNA, the CDR3 is TGTGCCAGCAGTGTTGCCAGGGGTAATGAAAAACTGTTTTTT.

The table lists this clone with many counts. The rearrangement links TRBV10-1 to TRBJ1-1; D is undetermined. CDR3 length: 14 amino acids. Trimming stripped 3 bases from V and 4 bases from J, with 12 bases between. CDR1 and CDR2 from the germline V gene are WNHNN and SYGVQD (reference sequence). In DNA, the CDR3 is TGCGCCAGCAGTGAATCTGGTCGTTTCACTGAAGCTTTCTTT. It codes for CASSESGRFTEAFF.

In this sample, this clone turned up many times. The CDR3 region has the DNA TGTGCCAGCAGTTTACTAGCGGGGGATGAGCAGTACTTC. This gives the protein CASSLLAGDEQYF. V and J are TRBV27 and TRBJ2-7, with TRBD2 matching over 10 bases. Per the germline V gene, CDR1 is MNHEY and CDR2 is SMNVEV (reference sequence). The CDR3 has 13 residues. Germline trimming cut 2 bases from V and 7 bases from J; bases unmatched to any gene: 2.

J is TRBJ1-2 and V is TRBV18; D might be TRBD1 (6 bases). Trimming removed 4 bases at V and 1 base at J, with 10 bases between. Germline CDR1 is KGHSH and CDR2 is LQKENI. CDR3 length equals 14 residues. The CDR3 bases are TGTGCCAGCTCACAACGACAGGTTAACTATGGCTACACCTTC. Its protein product is CASSQRQVNYGYTF.

This rearrangement joins TRBV6-1 to TRBJ2-7; D is possibly TRBD2 (5 bases). This CDR3 region has 14 residues. The germline V and J ends were trimmed by 9 bases and 2 bases, with 17 bases remaining between them. Germline lookup yields CDR1 MNHNS and CDR2 SASEGT. CDR3 in amino acids: CASREPKRTYEQYF. DNA for the CDR3: TGTGCCAGTAGGGAGCCCAAGAGAACCTACGAGCAGTACTTC.

This clone was detected only a few times. The chain couples TRBV6-1 to TRBJ2-1; 13 nucleotides align to TRBD2. CDR3 length: 16 residues. Germline V gene data show CDR1 as MNHNS and CDR2 as SASEGT. J lost 7 bases, V lost 2 bases, and 5 bases had no gene match. CDR3 DNA: TGTGCCAGCAGTGAACGACTAGCGGGGGGAGTGAATGAGCAGTTCTTC. Translated, it gives CASSERLAGGVNEQFF.

This clone was seen just once. The chain links TRBV20-1 to TRBJ2-1, with 8 positions matching TRBD2. V lost 6 bases to trimming and J lost 1 base; unmatched junction nucleotides: 8. Germline V gene data show CDR1 as DFQATT and CDR2 as SNEGSKA (reference sequence). This CDR3 spans 15 amino acids. Here the CDR3 reads CSAPKLAGSYNEQFF. The CDR3, as DNA: TGCAGTGCGCCGAAGCTAGCGGGTTCCTACAATGAGCAGTTCTTC.

The rearrangement links TRBV20-1 to TRBJ1-2; D may be TRBD1 (6 bases). Germline assignment: CDR1 DFQATT and CDR2 SNEGSKA (reference sequence). The CDR3 runs 16 residues. V lost 3 bases and J 6 bases, leaving 23 bases between the germline ends. In DNA, the CDR3 is TGCAGTGCTAGTGCGGACAGCATCGGTGTTAGGGATGGCTACACCTTC. Protein: CSASADSIGVRDGYTF.

This clone was observed at least ten times. This chain uses TRBV2 with TRBJ2-1, with 9 bases matching TRBD2. The CDR3 consists of 13 residues. The junction had 7 bases not matched to a gene; V was cut back by 7 bases and J by 9 bases. The V gene's germline CDR1 is SNHLY and CDR2 FYNNEI. The CDR3 DNA reads TGTGCCAGCAAGAAGCGGGAGGCCCTTGAGCAGTTCTTC. As protein: CASKKREALEQFF.

This clone was observed a handful of times. The CDR3 sequence is CASSYRAVDSEAFF. In nucleotides, the CDR3 is TGTGCCAGCAGTTACCGGGCAGTTGACTCTGAAGCTTTCTTT. This chain joins TRBV6-6 and TRBJ1-1; unclear D gene. Germline assignment: CDR1 MNHNY and CDR2 SVGAGI (reference sequence). The CDR3 is 14 residues long. The V gene lost 2 bases and the J gene lost 6 bases, with 13 bases spanning the gap.

The V call is TRBV5-1, the J call TRBJ2-2; possible D gene TRBD1, 6 bases. The V gene lost 2 bases and the J gene lost 1 base, with 9 bases spanning the gap. Germline CDR1 and CDR2: SGHRS and YFSETQ. This CDR3 is built from 15 residues. As DNA, the CDR3 is TGCGCCAGCAGCTTATTGGGACAGAACACCGGGGAGCTGTTTTTT. Translation gives CASSLLGQNTGELFF.

This clone was seen ten or more times. J is TRBJ2-5 and V is TRBV11-3, with D uncertain. The CDR3 is 12 residues long. V dropped 1 base and J dropped 6 bases, with 6 bases sitting between them. Germline V lookup: CDR1 SGHNT, CDR2 YENEEA. In DNA form, the CDR3 reads TGTGCCAGCAGCTTAGCTGTACAGACCCAGTACTTC. It codes for CASSLAVQTQYF.

In this sample, this clone turned up many times. This chain links TRBV7-2 with TRBJ2-7; 7 positions match TRBD2. The junction had 8 bases not matched to a gene; V was cut back by 2 bases and J by 4 bases. The germline V gene has CDR1 SGHTA and CDR2 FQGNSA. CDR3 length: 15 amino acids. CDR3 DNA sequence: TGTGCCAGCAGCTTAACGGCCGGGGGGTGGTACGAGCAGTACTTC. It codes for CASSLTAGGWYEQYF.

The chain is built from TRBV20-1 and TRBJ2-7; 8 nucleotides agree with TRBD2. This CDR3 spans 14 amino acids. Germline V gene sequence: CDR1 DFQATT, CDR2 SNEGSKA (reference sequence). V lost 3 bases and J lost 2; bases outside the gene matches: 6. The CDR3 loop is CSASIRGGTYEQYF. In DNA, the CDR3 is TGCAGTGCTAGTATACGCGGGGGGACCTACGAGCAGTACTTC.

This clone was seen at least ten times. The gene calls are TRBV11-3 and TRBJ2-1, with D tentatively TRBD1 or TRBD2 (5 bases each). The ends were cut back, 5 bases at V and 6 bases at J, with 8 bases in the middle. CDR1 and CDR2 from the germline V gene are SGHNT and YENEEA. CDR3 length: 12 residues. CDR3 sequence: CASSRGPNEQFF. For the CDR3, the DNA is TGTGCCAGCAGCCGGGGCCCCAATGAGCAGTTCTTC. The full variable domain, rest sourced from reference TRBV11-3 and TRBJ2-1, is EAGVVQSPRYKIIEKKQPVAFWCNPISGHNTLYWYLQNLGQGPELLIRYENEEAVDDSQLPKDRFSAERLKGVDSTLKIQPAELGDSAVYLCASSRGPNEQFFGPGTRLTVL.

In its sample, this clone was seen many times. V usage is TRBV3-1 and J usage is TRBJ2-2; D unclear. The germline V and J ends were trimmed by 0 bases and 3 bases, with 5 bases remaining between them. Germline CDR1 and CDR2: LGHDT and YNNKEL (reference sequence). This CDR3 is built from 14 residues. The CDR3 region is CASSQDWDTGELFF. The CDR3 coding sequence is TGTGCCAGCAGCCAAGATTGGGACACCGGGGAGCTGTTTTTT.

Only one count was recorded for this clone. The chain links TRBV20-1 to TRBJ2-3; 15 bases are shared with TRBD2. Germline CDR1 reads DFQATT; CDR2 reads SNEGSKA (reference sequence). The CDR3 sequence is 16 residues long. With 3 bases clipped from V and 4 bases from J, the junction kept 5 bases outside the gene matches. CDR3 sequence reads: CSASSGLAGGPDTQYF. The CDR3 DNA reads as TGCAGTGCTAGCAGTGGACTAGCGGGAGGGCCAGATACGCAGTATTTT.

The rearrangement links TRBV5-1 to TRBJ2-3; D call uncertain. CDR1 is SGHRS and CDR2 is YFSETQ in the germline V gene. The CDR3 totals 14 residues. The V and J ends lost 2 bases and 6 bases respectively, with 13 bases between them. CDR3 residues: CASSFSIVGDTQYF. The CDR3 DNA follows: TGCGCCAGCAGCTTTTCCATAGTCGGCGATACGCAGTATTTT.

Many counts were recorded for this clone. A much larger clone lies one base from this, so it may be a read error. This rearrangement joins TRBV6-5 to TRBJ2-2; TRBD1 matches 8 bases. The germline gives CDR1 MNHEY, CDR2 SVGAGI. This CDR3 comprises 16 residues. V dropped 0 bases and J dropped 6; count of bases not matched to a gene: 6. For the CDR3, the DNA is TGTGCCAGCAGTTACTCGAAACAGGGGGGACCCGGGGAGCTGTTTTTT. It translates to CASSYSKQGGPGELFF.

The chain recombines TRBV5-4 with TRBJ2-1, with 11 nucleotides matching TRBD2. CDR1 is SGHNT and CDR2 is YYREEE in the germline V gene (reference sequence). This CDR3 has 15 residues. J gave up 3 bases and V 4 bases, and 3 bases lay outside the gene matches. The CDR3 here is CASSPGLAVYNEQFF. For the CDR3, the DNA is TGTGCCAGCAGCCCGGGACTAGCGGTCTACAATGAGCAGTTCTTC.

The sample holds a few counts of this clone. A much larger clone differs from this one at a single base, so this may be a read error. Other DNA sequences in the same sample also yield this CDR3. Here the CDR3 DNA reads TGTGCCAGCTCAGGGAGGGACACTGAAGCTTTCTTT. Protein sequence: CASSGRDTEAFF. The chain is built from TRBV19 and TRBJ1-1; TRBD1 might be the D (5 bases). Per germline, CDR1 LNHDA and CDR2 SQIVND (reference sequence). Trimming took 9 bases from V and 3 from J, leaving 11 bases between them. CDR3 length: 12 amino acids.

In this sample, this clone turned up many times. The chain is built from TRBV5-1 and TRBJ2-5; tentative D call: TRBD2 (5 bases). From germline, CDR1 is SGHRS and CDR2 YFSETQ. CDR3 length equals 14 residues. With 0 bases removed from V and 2 bases from J, the gap between germline ends came to 8 bases. The CDR3 reads CASSLGGIQETQYF. In nucleotides, the CDR3 is TGCGCCAGCAGCTTGGGAGGGATACAAGAGACCCAGTACTTC.

This clone was picked up one time. V gene TRBV30 combines with J gene TRBJ1-5; a possible D gene is TRBD1 (6 bases). The CDR3 totals 12 residues. From germline, CDR1 is GTSNPN and CDR2 SVGIG (reference sequence). Trimming cost V 3 bases and J 6 bases, with 9 bases left between them. The DNA of the CDR3 is TGTGCCTGGAGAACAGGGCGTCAGCCCCAGCATTTT. Amino acid sequence: CAWRTGRQPQHF.

This clone has a count of ten or more. The junction differs from germline at one of its ends, possibly a read error. The V and J genes are TRBV20-1 and TRBJ2-7; 7 bases are a match to TRBD2. The germline CDR1 and CDR2 sequences are DFQATT and SNEGSKA (reference sequence). This CDR3 spans 18 amino acids. CDR3 DNA: TGCAGTGCTAGATCGGGGAGGGGACCCCAAACTAAACCCTACGAGCATAACTTC. Amino acids: CSARSGRGPQTKPYEHNF.